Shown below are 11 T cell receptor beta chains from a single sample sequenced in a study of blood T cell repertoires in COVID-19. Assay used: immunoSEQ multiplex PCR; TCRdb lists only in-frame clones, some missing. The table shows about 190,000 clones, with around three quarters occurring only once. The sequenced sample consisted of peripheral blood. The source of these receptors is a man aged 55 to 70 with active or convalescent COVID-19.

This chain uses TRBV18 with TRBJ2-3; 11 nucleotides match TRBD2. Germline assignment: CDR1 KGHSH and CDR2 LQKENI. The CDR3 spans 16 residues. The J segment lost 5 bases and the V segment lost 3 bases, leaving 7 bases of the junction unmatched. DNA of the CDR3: TGTGCCAGCTCACCCTCACTAGCGGGAGTTGTAGATACGCAGTATTTT. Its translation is CASSPSLAGVVDTQYF.

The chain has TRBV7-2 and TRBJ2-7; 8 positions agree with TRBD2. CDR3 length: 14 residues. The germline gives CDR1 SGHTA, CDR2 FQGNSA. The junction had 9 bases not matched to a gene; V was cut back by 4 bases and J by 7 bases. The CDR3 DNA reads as TGTGCCAGCAGCTCAGGAGCGGGAGCGAGGGAGCAGTACTTC. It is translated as CASSSGAGAREQYF.

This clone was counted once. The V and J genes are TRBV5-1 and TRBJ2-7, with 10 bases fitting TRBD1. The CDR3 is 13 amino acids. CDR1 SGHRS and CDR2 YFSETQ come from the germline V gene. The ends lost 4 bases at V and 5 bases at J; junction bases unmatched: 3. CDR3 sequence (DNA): TGCGCCAGCAGCATAGGACAGGGGGACGAGCAGTACTTC. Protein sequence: CASSIGQGDEQYF.

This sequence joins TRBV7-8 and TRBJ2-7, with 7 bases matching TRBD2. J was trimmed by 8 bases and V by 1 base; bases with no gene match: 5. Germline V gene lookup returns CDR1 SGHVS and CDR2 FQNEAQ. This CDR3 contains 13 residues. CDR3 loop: CASSLEVLAKQYF. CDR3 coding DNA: TGTGCCAGCAGCTTAGAGGTACTAGCGAAGCAGTACTTC.

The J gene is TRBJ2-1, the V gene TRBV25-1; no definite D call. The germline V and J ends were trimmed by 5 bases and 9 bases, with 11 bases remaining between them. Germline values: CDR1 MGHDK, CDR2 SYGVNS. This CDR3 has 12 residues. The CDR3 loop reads CASSTPFSEQFF. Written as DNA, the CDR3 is TGTGCCAGCAGTACCCCCTTCAGTGAGCAGTTCTTC.

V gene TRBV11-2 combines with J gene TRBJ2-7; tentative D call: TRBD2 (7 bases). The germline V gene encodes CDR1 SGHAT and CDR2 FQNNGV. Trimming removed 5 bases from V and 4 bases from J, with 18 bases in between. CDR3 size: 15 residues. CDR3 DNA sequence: TGTGCCAGCAGCGCTTTCGCGGGGGCGGGTTACGAGCAGTACTTC. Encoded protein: CASSAFAGAGYEQYF.

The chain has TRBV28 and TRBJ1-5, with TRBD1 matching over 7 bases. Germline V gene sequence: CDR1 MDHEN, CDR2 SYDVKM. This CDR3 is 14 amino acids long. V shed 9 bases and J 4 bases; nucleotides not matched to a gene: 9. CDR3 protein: CARLARGANQPQHF. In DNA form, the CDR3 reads TGTGCCAGATTGGCCAGGGGGGCAAATCAGCCCCAGCATTTT. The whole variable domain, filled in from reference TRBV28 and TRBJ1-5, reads DVKVTQSSRYLVKRTGEKVFLECVQDMDHENMFWYRQDPGLGLRLIYFSYDVKMKEKGDIPEGYSVSREKKERFSLILESASTNQTSMYLCARLARGANQPQHFGDGTRLSIL.

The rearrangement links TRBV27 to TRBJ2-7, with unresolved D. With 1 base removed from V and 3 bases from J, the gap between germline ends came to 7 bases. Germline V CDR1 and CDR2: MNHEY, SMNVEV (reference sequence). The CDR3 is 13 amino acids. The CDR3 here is CASSLWQDYEQYF. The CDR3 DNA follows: TGTGCCAGCAGTTTATGGCAGGACTACGAGCAGTACTTC.

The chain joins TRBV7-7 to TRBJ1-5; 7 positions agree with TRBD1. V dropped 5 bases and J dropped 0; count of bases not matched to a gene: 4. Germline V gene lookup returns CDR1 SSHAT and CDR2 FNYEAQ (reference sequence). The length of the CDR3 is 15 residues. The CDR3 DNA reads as TGTGCCAGCAGCCTAGACAGGGATAGCAATCAGCCCCAGCATTTT. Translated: CASSLDRDSNQPQHF.

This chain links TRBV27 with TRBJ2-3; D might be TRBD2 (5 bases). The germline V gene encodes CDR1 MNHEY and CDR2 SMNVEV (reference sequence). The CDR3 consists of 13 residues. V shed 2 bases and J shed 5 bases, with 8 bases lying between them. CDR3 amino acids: CASSLTGLDTQYF. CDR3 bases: TGTGCCAGCAGTTTAACGGGGTTAGATACGCAGTATTTT.

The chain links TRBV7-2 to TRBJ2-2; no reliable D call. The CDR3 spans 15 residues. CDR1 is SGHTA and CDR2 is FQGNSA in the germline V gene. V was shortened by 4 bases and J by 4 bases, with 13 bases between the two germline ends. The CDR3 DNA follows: TGTGCCAGCAGCTCCGCGCTAGTAGCCACCGGGGAGCTGTTTTTT. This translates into CASSSALVATGELFF.